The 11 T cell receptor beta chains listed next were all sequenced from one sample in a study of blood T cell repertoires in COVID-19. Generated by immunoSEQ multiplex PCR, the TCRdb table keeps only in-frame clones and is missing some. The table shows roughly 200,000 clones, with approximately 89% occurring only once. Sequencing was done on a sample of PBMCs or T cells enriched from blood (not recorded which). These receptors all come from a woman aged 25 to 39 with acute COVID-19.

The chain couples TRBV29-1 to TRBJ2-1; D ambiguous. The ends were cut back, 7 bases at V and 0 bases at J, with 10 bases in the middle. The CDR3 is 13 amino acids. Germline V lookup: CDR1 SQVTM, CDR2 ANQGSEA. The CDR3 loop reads CSGNPSSYNEQFF. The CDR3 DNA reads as TGCAGCGGAAACCCGAGCTCCTACAATGAGCAGTTCTTC.

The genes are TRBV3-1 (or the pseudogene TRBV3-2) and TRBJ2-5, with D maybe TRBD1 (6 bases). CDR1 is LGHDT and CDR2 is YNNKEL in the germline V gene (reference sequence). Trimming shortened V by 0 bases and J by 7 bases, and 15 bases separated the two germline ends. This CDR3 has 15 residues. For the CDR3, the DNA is TGTGCCAGCAGCCAAGATCACAGGGCCTTTGGGACCCAGTACTTC. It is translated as CASSQDHRAFGTQYF.

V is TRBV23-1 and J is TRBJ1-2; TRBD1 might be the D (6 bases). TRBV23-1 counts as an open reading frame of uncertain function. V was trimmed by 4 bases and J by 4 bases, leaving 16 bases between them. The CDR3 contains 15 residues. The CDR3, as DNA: TGCGCCAGCAGTCTCCCCGCAGGGGATAGCTATGGCTACACCTTC. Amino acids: CASSLPAGDSYGYTF.

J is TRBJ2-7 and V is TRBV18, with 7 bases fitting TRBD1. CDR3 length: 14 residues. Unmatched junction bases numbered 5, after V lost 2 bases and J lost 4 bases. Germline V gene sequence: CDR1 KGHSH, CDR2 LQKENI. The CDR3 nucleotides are TGTGCCAGCTCACCAACCGGGACAGCATACGAGCAGTACTTC. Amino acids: CASSPTGTAYEQYF.

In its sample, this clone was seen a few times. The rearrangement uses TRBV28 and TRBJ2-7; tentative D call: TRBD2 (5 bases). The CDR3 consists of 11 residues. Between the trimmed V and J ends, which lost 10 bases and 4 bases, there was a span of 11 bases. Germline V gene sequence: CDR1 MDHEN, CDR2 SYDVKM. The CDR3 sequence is CATCEGYEQYF. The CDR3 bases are TGTGCCACCTGCGAGGGTTACGAGCAGTACTTC. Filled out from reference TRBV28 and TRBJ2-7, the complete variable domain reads DVKVTQSSRYLVKRTGEKVFLECVQDMDHENMFWYRQDPGLGLRLIYFSYDVKMKEKGDIPEGYSVSREKKERFSLILESASTNQTSMYLCATCEGYEQYFGPGTRLTVT.

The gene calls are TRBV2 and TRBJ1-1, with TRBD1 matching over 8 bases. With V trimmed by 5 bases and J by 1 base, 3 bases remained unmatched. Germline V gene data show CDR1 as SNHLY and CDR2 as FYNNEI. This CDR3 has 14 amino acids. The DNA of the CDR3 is TGTGCCAGCAGTCGGGGGACAGGGAACACTGAAGCTTTCTTT. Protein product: CASSRGTGNTEAFF.

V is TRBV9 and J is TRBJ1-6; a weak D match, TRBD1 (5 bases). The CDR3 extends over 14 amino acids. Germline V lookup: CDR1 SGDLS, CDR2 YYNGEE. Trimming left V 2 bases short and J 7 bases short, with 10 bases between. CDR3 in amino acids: CASSVRAANSPLHF. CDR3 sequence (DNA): TGTGCCAGCAGCGTCAGGGCCGCGAATTCACCCCTCCACTTT.

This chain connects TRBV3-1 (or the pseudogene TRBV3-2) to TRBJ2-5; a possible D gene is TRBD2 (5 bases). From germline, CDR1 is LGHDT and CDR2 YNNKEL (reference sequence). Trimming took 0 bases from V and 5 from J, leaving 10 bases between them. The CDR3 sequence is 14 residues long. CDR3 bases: TGTGCCAGCAGCCAAGATGCCAGAGGGGAGACCCAGTACTTC. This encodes CASSQDARGETQYF.

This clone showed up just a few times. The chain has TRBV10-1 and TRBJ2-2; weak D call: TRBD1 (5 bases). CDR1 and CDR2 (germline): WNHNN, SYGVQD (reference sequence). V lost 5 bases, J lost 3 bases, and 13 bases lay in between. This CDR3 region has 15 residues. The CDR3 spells CASSFVGADTGELFF. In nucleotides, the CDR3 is TGCGCCAGCAGTTTCGTAGGGGCGGACACCGGGGAGCTGTTTTTT.

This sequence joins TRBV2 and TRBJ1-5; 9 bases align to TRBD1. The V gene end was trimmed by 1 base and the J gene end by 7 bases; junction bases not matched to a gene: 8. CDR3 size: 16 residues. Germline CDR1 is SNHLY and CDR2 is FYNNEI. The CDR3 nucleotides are TGTGCCAGCAGTGAAGGGACAGGGGCGGTGGAACAGCCCCAGCATTTT. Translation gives CASSEGTGAVEQPQHF. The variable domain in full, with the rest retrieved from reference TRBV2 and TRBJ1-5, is EPEVTQTPSHQVTQMGQEVILRCVPISNHLYFYWYRQILGQKVEFLVSFYNNEISEKSEIFDDQFSVERPDGSNFTLKIRSTKLEDSAMYFCASSEGTGAVEQPQHFGDGTRLSIL.

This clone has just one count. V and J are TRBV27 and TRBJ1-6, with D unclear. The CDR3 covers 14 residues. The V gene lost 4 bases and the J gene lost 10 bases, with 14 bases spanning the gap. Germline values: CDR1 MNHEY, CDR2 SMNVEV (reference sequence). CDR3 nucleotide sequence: TGTGCCAGCAGTTCCTGGTCTGGCGGGTCACCCCTCCACTTT. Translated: CASSSWSGGSPLHF.